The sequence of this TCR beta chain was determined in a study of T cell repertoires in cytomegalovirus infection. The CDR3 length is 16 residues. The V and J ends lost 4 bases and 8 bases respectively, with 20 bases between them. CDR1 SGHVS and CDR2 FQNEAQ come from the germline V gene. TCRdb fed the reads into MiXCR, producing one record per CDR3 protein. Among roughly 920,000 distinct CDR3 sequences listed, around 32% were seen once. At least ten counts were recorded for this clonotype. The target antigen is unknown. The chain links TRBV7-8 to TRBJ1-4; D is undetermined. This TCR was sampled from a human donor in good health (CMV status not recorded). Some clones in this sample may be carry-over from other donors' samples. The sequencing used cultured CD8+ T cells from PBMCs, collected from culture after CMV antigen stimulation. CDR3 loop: CASSYARYSRGEKLFF. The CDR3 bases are TGTGCCAGCAGCTACGCGCGTTATTCCAGAGGGGAAAAACTGTTTTTT.